Presented here are 13 T cell receptor beta chains from one specimen sequenced in a study of OX40 agonist ivuxolimab in advanced cancers. Some clones are missing from TCRdb's copy, which holds only in-frame ones; the method was immunoSEQ multiplex PCR. The data hold tens of thousands of clones, with around 73% observed a single time. Here the sequenced sample was CD4+ or CD8+ T cells sorted from blood, taken in a trial of the OX40 agonist ivuxolimab. Receptor source: an adult with an advanced solid tumor such as melanoma, head and neck, liver or kidney cancer.

In this sample, this clone turned up once. The rearrangement links TRBV15 to TRBJ2-4; 7 bases line up with TRBD2. The length of the CDR3 is 16 residues. The trim removed 0 bases at V and 3 bases at J, leaving 5 bases unmatched. CDR1 and CDR2 (germline): LNHNV, YYDKDF (reference sequence). In nucleotides, the CDR3 is TGTGCCACCAGCAGAGATCCAGGGAGGGACAAAAACATTCAGTACTTC. Its protein is CATSRDPGRDKNIQYF.

Details on this clone: Other DNA sequences in this sample translate to the same CDR3. The genes are TRBV28 and TRBJ2-7, with 9 nucleotides matching TRBD1. The J segment lost 4 bases and the V segment lost 4 bases, leaving 8 bases of the junction unmatched. In germline, CDR1 is MDHEN, CDR2 SYDVKM. This CDR3 region has 15 residues. The CDR3 region has the DNA TGTGCCAGCAGTTCCCCGACAGGGGGGTATTACGAGCAGTACTTC. Protein sequence: CASSSPTGGYYEQYF.

The chain combines TRBV7-2 with TRBJ2-5; 7 bases match TRBD2. The assigned J gene may be wrong: the sequence end matches TRBJ2-7 better. Germline CDR1 reads SGHTA; CDR2 reads FQGNSA. This CDR3 has 15 residues. The CDR3 nucleotides are TGTGCCAGCAGCTTATTAGCGGGTACCTCCTACGAGCAGTACTTC. It is translated as CASSLLAGTSYEQYF.

The CDR3 reads CASSPQARGNEQYF. The CDR3, as DNA: TGTGCCAGTAGTCCCCAAGCCAGGGGCAACGAGCAGTACTTC. The V call is TRBV19, the J call TRBJ2-7; maybe TRBD1 (6 bases). The CDR3 contains 14 residues. The V gene lost 5 bases and the J gene lost 5 bases, with 16 bases spanning the gap. Germline loops: CDR1 LNHDA, CDR2 SQIVND (reference sequence).

The chain is built from TRBV7-8 and TRBJ1-2; 7 positions agree with TRBD1. CDR1 and CDR2 from the germline V gene are SGHVS and FQNEAQ. The CDR3 runs 15 residues. The ends lost 2 bases at V and 4 bases at J; junction bases unmatched: 7. CDR3 nucleotides: TGTGCCAGCAGCTTAACGACAGGGATTACCTATGGCTACACCTTC. Translated, it gives CASSLTTGITYGYTF.

This chain uses TRBV5-1 with TRBJ2-1, with no clear D. Per the germline V gene, CDR1 is SGHRS and CDR2 is YFSETQ. Trimming cost V 0 bases and J 3 bases, with 1 base left between them. The CDR3 runs 12 residues. The CDR3 sequence: CASSLVYNEQFF. For the CDR3, the DNA is TGCGCCAGCAGCTTGGTCTACAATGAGCAGTTCTTC. Based on the CDR3 plus reference TRBV5-1 and TRBJ2-1, the full variable domain is KAGVTQTPRYLIKTRGQQVTLSCSPISGHRSVSWYQQTPGQGLQFLFEYFSETQRNKGNFPGRFSGRQFSNSRSEMNVSTLELGDSALYLCASSLVYNEQFFGPGTRLTVL.

The chain couples TRBV6-5 to TRBJ1-2; D gene unclear. Trimming cost V 0 bases and J 4 bases, with 9 bases left between them. The CDR3 extends over 14 amino acids. Germline CDR1 MNHEY, CDR2 SVGAGI. Written as DNA, the CDR3 is TGTGCCAGCAGTTACTCAACAGAACCCTATGGCTACACCTTC. Its translation is CASSYSTEPYGYTF.

Only a few counts were recorded for this clone. CDR3 loop: CAIKGSGEYNEQFF. The CDR3 nucleotides are TGTGCCATCAAAGGTAGCGGGGAATACAATGAGCAGTTCTTC. The rearrangement uses TRBV10-3 and TRBJ2-1, with 8 bases lining up with TRBD2. With V trimmed by 7 bases and J by 4 bases, 6 bases remained unmatched. Germline V gene lookup returns CDR1 ENHRY and CDR2 SYGVKD. The CDR3 sequence is 14 residues long.

The rearrangement joins TRBV27 to TRBJ2-7; 7 bases align to TRBD1. This CDR3 has 14 amino acids. V lost 4 bases to trimming and J lost 5 bases; unmatched junction nucleotides: 8. Germline values: CDR1 MNHEY, CDR2 SMNVEV (reference sequence). In nucleotides, the CDR3 is TGTGCCAGCAGTTCGCACCGACAGGGCCACGAGCAGTACTTC. This gives the protein CASSSHRQGHEQYF.

Written as DNA, the CDR3 is TGCGCCAGCAGCCAAGAAACCGGTCAGCCCCAGCATTTT. Its translation: CASSQETGQPQHF. This rearrangement joins TRBV4-1 to TRBJ1-5, with no clear D. In germline, CDR1 is MGHRA, CDR2 YSYEKL. This CDR3 region has 13 residues. V gave up 0 bases and J gave up 6 bases, with 6 bases separating them.

The V call is TRBV28, the J call TRBJ2-2; 8 bases are shared with TRBD1. This CDR3 region has 17 residues. CDR1 is MDHEN and CDR2 is SYDVKM in the germline V gene. V gave up 4 bases and J gave up 7 bases; unmatched junction bases: 14. The chain's CDR3 is CASSSRGGAGGGGELFF. Written as DNA, the CDR3 is TGTGCCAGCAGTTCTAGAGGTGGGGCAGGGGGCGGCGGGGAGCTGTTTTTT.

The chain has TRBV28 and TRBJ2-1; D possibly uses TRBD1 or TRBD2 (5 bases each). Germline lookup yields CDR1 MDHEN and CDR2 SYDVKM. The V and J ends lost 9 bases and 5 bases respectively, with 17 bases between them. The CDR3 length is 14 residues. This chain's CDR3 is CARYVDSGHNEQFF. CDR3 nucleotides: TGTGCCAGATACGTAGACAGCGGACACAATGAGCAGTTCTTC.

The rearrangement joins TRBV19 to TRBJ2-5; tentatively, D is TRBD1 (5 bases). Trimming left V 5 bases short and J 1 base short, with 8 bases between. Looked up from germline, CDR1 is LNHDA and CDR2 is SQIVND (reference sequence). The CDR3 has 13 amino acids. The CDR3 sequence: CASSPTAQETQYF. In DNA, the CDR3 is TGTGCCAGTAGTCCGACAGCCCAAGAGACCCAGTACTTC.